Shown below are 23 T cell receptor beta chains from a single sample sequenced in a study of PD-1 blockade in classical Hodgkin lymphoma. In every patient, relapse followed autologous stem cell transplantation, while exposure to brentuximab vedotin differed. Assay used: immunoSEQ multiplex PCR; TCRdb lists only in-frame clones, some missing. The table shows 19,000 or so clones, with 75% to 85% occurring only once. The sequencing used peripheral blood mononuclear cells (PBMCs), collected at baseline. These TCRs come from a human donor with classical Hodgkin lymphoma.

CDR3 protein: CASSPGTGSSEAFF. In DNA form, the CDR3 reads TGTGCCAGCTCACCAGGGACAGGGTCGTCTGAAGCTTTCTTT. The V and J genes are TRBV18 and TRBJ1-1; TRBD1 matches at 9 bases. This CDR3 region has 14 residues. Unmatched junction bases numbered 4, after V lost 2 bases and J lost 6 bases. The V gene's germline CDR1 is KGHSH and CDR2 LQKENI. Full variable domain (missing parts from reference TRBV18 and TRBJ1-1): NAGVMQNPRHLVRRRGQEARLRCSPMKGHSHVYWYRQLPEEGLKFMVYLQKENIIDESGMPKERFSAEFPKEGPSILRIQQVVRGDSAAYFCASSPGTGSSEAFFGQGTRLTVV.

This clone was counted a single time. The chain has TRBV5-1 and TRBJ2-1; 7 positions agree with TRBD2. V shed 2 bases, J shed 10 bases, and the junction held 6 bases outside the gene matches. This CDR3 comprises 13 residues. Germline-derived CDR1 and CDR2 are SGHRS and YFSETQ. For the CDR3, the DNA is TGCGCCAGCAGCTTAATGGCGGGAGTCGAGCAGTTCTTC. It encodes CASSLMAGVEQFF.

CDR3 region: CASTRQGVETNEKLFF. For the CDR3, the DNA is TGTGCCAGCACCAGACAGGGGGTGGAAACTAATGAAAAACTGTTTTTT. The rearrangement links TRBV28 to TRBJ1-4, with TRBD1 matching 9 bases. CDR1 MDHEN and CDR2 SYDVKM come from the germline V gene. Trimming took 7 bases from V and 1 from J; bases not matched to a gene: 7. The CDR3 sequence is 16 residues long.

The chain links TRBV19 to TRBJ1-3; D unresolved. This CDR3 has 14 residues. V lost 7 bases, J lost 0 bases, and 10 bases lay in between. From germline, CDR1 is LNHDA and CDR2 SQIVND (reference sequence). CDR3 in amino acids: CASTETTSGNTIYF. Written as DNA, the CDR3 is TGTGCCAGTACGGAGACTACCTCTGGAAACACCATATATTTT. The full variable domain, its missing parts supplied by reference TRBV19 and TRBJ1-3, is DGGITQSPKYLFRKEGQNVTLSCEQNLNHDAMYWYRQDPGQGLRLIYYSQIVNDFQKGDIAEGYSVSREKKESFPLTVTSAQKNPTAFYLCASTETTSGNTIYFGEGSWLTVV.

The chain employs TRBV19 and TRBJ1-4, with a weak D call TRBD1 (5 bases). The CDR3 consists of 15 residues. The germline V and J ends were trimmed by 5 bases and 8 bases, with 18 bases remaining between them. In germline, CDR1 is LNHDA, CDR2 SQIVND (reference sequence). The CDR3 here is CASSAPPMGREKLFF. The DNA for the CDR3 is TGTGCCAGTAGTGCTCCCCCGATGGGGCGGGAAAAACTGTTTTTT.

J is TRBJ1-5 and V is TRBV30; D not certain. Trimming shortened V by 0 bases and J by 3 bases, and 6 bases separated the two germline ends. In germline, CDR1 is GTSNPN, CDR2 SVGIG (reference sequence). The CDR3 runs 13 residues. The CDR3: CAWSVAFNQPQHF. The DNA of the CDR3 is TGTGCCTGGAGTGTAGCTTTCAATCAGCCCCAGCATTTT.

This chain's CDR3 is CASKLTGRNQPQHF. The CDR3 DNA reads as TGTGCCAGCAAACTAACAGGGCGAAATCAGCCCCAGCATTTT. V and J are TRBV6-5 and TRBJ1-5; D perhaps matches TRBD1 (6 bases). The CDR3 is 14 residues long. The V end was cut by 7 bases, the J end by 4 bases, with 14 bases between. Germline V gene sequence: CDR1 MNHEY, CDR2 SVGAGI.

This clone has only a few counts. V usage is TRBV19 and J usage is TRBJ2-7; weak D call: TRBD2 (6 bases). The V and J ends lost 8 bases and 6 bases respectively, with 17 bases between them. This CDR3 is built from 13 residues. Germline-derived CDR1 and CDR2 are LNHDA and SQIVND (reference sequence). CDR3 protein: CASSVKRAAEQYF. DNA for the CDR3: TGTGCCAGTTCAGTCAAGCGGGCCGCCGAGCAGTACTTC. Variable domain in full (rest from reference TRBV19 and TRBJ2-7): DGGITQSPKYLFRKEGQNVTLSCEQNLNHDAMYWYRQDPGQGLRLIYYSQIVNDFQKGDIAEGYSVSREKKESFPLTVTSAQKNPTAFYLCASSVKRAAEQYFGPGTRLTVT.

The rearrangement uses TRBV7-2 and TRBJ1-5; D might be TRBD1 (6 bases). V lost 1 base to trimming and J lost 2 bases, with 6 bases between them. The CDR3 runs to 14 residues. CDR1 and CDR2 (germline): SGHTA, FQGNSA. The CDR3 loop is CASSLGQGNQPQHF. The CDR3 DNA reads as TGTGCCAGCAGCTTAGGACAGGGCAATCAGCCCCAGCATTTT.

CDR3 region: CASSLGGGRYEQYF. As DNA, the CDR3 is TGTGCCAGCAGCTTGGGCGGGGGCCGCTACGAGCAGTACTTC. The gene calls are TRBV5-6 and TRBJ2-7, with a possible D match to TRBD2 (7 bases). The germline V gene encodes CDR1 SGHDT and CDR2 YYEEEE. V lost 0 bases and J lost 3, with 10 bases in between. The CDR3 loop spans 14 amino acids.

CDR3 DNA sequence: TGTGCCAGCAGAGGGCCTTACAAGGACGACGAGCAGTACTTC. This codes for CASRGPYKDDEQYF. The chain carries TRBV6-5 and TRBJ2-7; no clear D. The CDR3 is made up of 14 amino acids. The V gene lost 6 bases and the J gene lost 5 bases, with 17 bases spanning the gap. The germline gives CDR1 MNHEY, CDR2 SVGAGI.

The chain couples TRBV6-5 to TRBJ2-7, with a possible D match to TRBD1 (5 bases). The CDR3 runs to 13 residues. Germline values: CDR1 MNHEY, CDR2 SVGAGI. Trimming removed 6 bases at V and 4 bases at J, with 13 bases between. The CDR3 DNA reads as TGTGCCAGCAGCAATTCAGGGAAATACGAGCAGTACTTC. Residues: CASSNSGKYEQYF.

This clone was detected once. V and J are TRBV7-8 and TRBJ2-2; D is possibly TRBD2 (5 bases). This CDR3 spans 14 amino acids. Trimming took 10 bases from V and 1 from J, leaving 13 bases between them. Germline V gene data show CDR1 as SGHVS and CDR2 as FQNEAQ. The CDR3 nucleotides read TGTGCCAACCAGGAGGCCCTGAACACCGGGGAGCTGTTTTTT. Its translation: CANQEALNTGELFF.

The CDR3 DNA follows: TGTGCCAGCAGTGAATCGAACTGGGGCCTTAGCACAGATACGCAGTATTTT. This codes for CASSESNWGLSTDTQYF. The chain joins TRBV6-1 to TRBJ2-3, with TRBD1 as a possible D gene (5 bases). Trimming cost V 2 bases and J 0 bases, with 15 bases left between them. The CDR3 runs 17 residues. Per germline, CDR1 MNHNS and CDR2 SASEGT.

V and J are TRBV1 and TRBJ2-6; TRBD1, as called in the table, went unchecked against the DNA. TRBV1 is a pseudogene segment. This CDR3 spans 18 amino acids. CDR3 DNA: TGCACCAGCAGAATTCTTGGTTTGGCACAAAGTCGGGCCAACGTCCTGACTTTC. The encoded protein is CTSRILGLAQSRANVLTF.

This chain links TRBV10-3 with TRBJ2-1; 7 bases agree with TRBD2. The germline V gene encodes CDR1 ENHRY and CDR2 SYGVKD. With V trimmed by 8 bases and J by 9 bases, 7 bases remained unmatched. The CDR3 consists of 12 residues. The chain's CDR3 is CAIGGETTEQFF. Written as DNA, the CDR3 is TGTGCCATCGGGGGGGAAACAACTGAGCAGTTCTTC.

V and J are TRBV5-5 and TRBJ2-3; 12 bases agree with TRBD2. The ends lost 4 bases at V and 12 bases at J; junction bases unmatched: 12. The germline V gene has CDR1 SGHKS and CDR2 YYEKEE (reference sequence). This CDR3 is 15 amino acids long. As DNA, the CDR3 is TGTGCCAGCAGCCCCTCCGGGACTAGCGGGCCCCGTCAGTATTTT. Amino acid sequence: CASSPSGTSGPRQYF.

This clone was recorded only once. This chain uses TRBV6-6 with TRBJ2-1; maybe TRBD1 (6 bases). CDR3 length: 14 amino acids. CDR1 is MNHNY, CDR2 SVGAGI, per germline (reference sequence). Trimming left V 5 bases short and J 4 bases short, with 12 bases between. The CDR3 nucleotides are TGTGCCAGCAGTGCCACCGGGACATACAATGAGCAGTTCTTC. As protein: CASSATGTYNEQFF.

The rearrangement links TRBV5-5 to TRBJ2-2; D is possibly TRBD2 (6 bases). The CDR3 runs to 13 residues. The germline gives CDR1 SGHKS, CDR2 YYEKEE (reference sequence). Deletions cut 4 bases from V and 5 bases from J, with 9 bases between. CDR3 nucleotides: TGTGCCAGCAGCGTCGGAGGGACCGGGGAGCTGTTTTTT. Its translation: CASSVGGTGELFF.

This clone was observed once. The chain couples TRBV7-9 to TRBJ1-5; TRBD1 might be the D (5 bases). Germline V gene lookup returns CDR1 SEHNR and CDR2 FQNEAQ (reference sequence). The CDR3 sequence is 14 residues long. The germline V and J ends were trimmed by 8 bases and 3 bases, with 14 bases remaining between them. CDR3 DNA sequence: TGTGCCAGCGGGACTGAGGGTCCCAATCAGCCCCAGCATTTT. This sequence encodes CASGTEGPNQPQHF.

In this sample, this clone turned up once. The chain employs TRBV19 and TRBJ1-2; no reliable D call. Germline V gives CDR1 LNHDA, CDR2 SQIVND (reference sequence). V lost 3 bases and J 0 bases, leaving 11 bases between the germline ends. This CDR3 is built from 15 residues. In DNA, the CDR3 is TGTGCCAGTAGTATGGGTCGCGCTACTAACTATGGCTACACCTTC. Protein sequence: CASSMGRATNYGYTF. Supplemented by reference TRBV19 and TRBJ1-2, the full variable domain reads DGGITQSPKYLFRKEGQNVTLSCEQNLNHDAMYWYRQDPGQGLRLIYYSQIVNDFQKGDIAEGYSVSREKKESFPLTVTSAQKNPTAFYLCASSMGRATNYGYTFGSGTRLTVV.

This rearrangement joins TRBV7-9 to TRBJ2-2, with D possibly being TRBD1 (6 bases). This CDR3 spans 17 amino acids. Germline V gene lookup returns CDR1 SEHNR and CDR2 FQNEAQ (reference sequence). Trimming removed 11 bases from V and 3 bases from J, with 25 bases in between. The CDR3 loop reads CAGLIQGTNLYTGELFF. The DNA of the CDR3 is TGTGCCGGCCTCATCCAGGGGACAAACCTTTACACCGGGGAGCTGTTTTTT.

This chain connects TRBV18 to TRBJ2-3, with 9 positions matching TRBD1. This CDR3 is built from 17 residues. The junction had 7 bases not matched to a gene; V was cut back by 3 bases and J by 0 bases. Germline V gene data show CDR1 as KGHSH and CDR2 as LQKENI. CDR3 region: CASSPASTGGSTDTQYF. CDR3 in DNA: TGTGCCAGCTCACCTGCGTCTACAGGGGGCAGCACAGATACGCAGTATTTT.